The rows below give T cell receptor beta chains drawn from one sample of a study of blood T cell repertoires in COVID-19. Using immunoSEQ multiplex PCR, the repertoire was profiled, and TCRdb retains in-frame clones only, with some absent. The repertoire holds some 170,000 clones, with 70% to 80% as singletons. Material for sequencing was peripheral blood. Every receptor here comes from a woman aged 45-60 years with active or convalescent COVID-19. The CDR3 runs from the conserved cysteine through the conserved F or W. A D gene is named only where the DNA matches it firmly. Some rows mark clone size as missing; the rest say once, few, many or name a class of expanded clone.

CDR3 protein: CASGGIGQPMNTEAFF
CDR3 DNA: TGTGCCAGCGGGGGTATCGGACAGCCCATGAACACTGAAGCTTTCTTT
J gene: TRBJ1-1
clone size: NA
V gene: TRBV21-1
D gene: NA

CDR3 protein: CASSLASGYSTDTQYF
CDR3 DNA: TGTGCCAGCAGCTTGGCGTCGGGATATAGCACAGATACGCAGTATTTT
J gene: TRBJ2-3
clone size: NA
V gene: TRBV5-6
D gene: NA

CDR3 protein: CASSLNVGNSPLHF
CDR3 DNA: TGCGCCAGCAGCCTCAACGTCGGGAATTCACCCCTCCACTTT
J gene: TRBJ1-6
clone size: NA
V gene: TRBV5-1
D gene: NA

CDR3 protein: CASSFGTGAGYGYTF
CDR3 DNA: TGTGCCAGCAGCTTCGGGACAGGGGCAGGCTATGGCTACACCTTC
J gene: TRBJ1-2
clone size: NA
V gene: TRBV11-2
D gene: TRBD1

CDR3 protein: CASSPRLAGAYEQYF
CDR3 DNA: TGTGCCAGCAGCCCCAGACTAGCGGGAGCCTACGAGCAGTACTTC
J gene: TRBJ2-7
clone size: few
V gene: TRBV11-2
D gene: TRBD2

CDR3 protein: CASVTDSYYGYTF
CDR3 DNA: TGTGCCAGCGTAACCGACTCGTACTATGGCTACACCTTC
J gene: TRBJ1-2
clone size: NA
V gene: TRBV6-6
D gene: NA

CDR3 protein: CASSQAGKDQPQHF
CDR3 DNA: TGTGCCAGCAGCCAAGCGGGGAAGGATCAGCCCCAGCATTTT
J gene: TRBJ1-5
clone size: NA
V gene: TRBV3-1/TRBV3-2
D gene: NA

CDR3 protein: CASSPGVVTDTQYF
CDR3 DNA: TGTGCCAGCAGCCCAGGGGTAGTAACAGATACGCAGTATTTT
J gene: TRBJ2-3
clone size: few
V gene: TRBV7-2
D gene: NA

CDR3 protein: CASSPTEAYSGNTIYF
CDR3 DNA: TGCGCCAGCAGCCCGACCGAGGCGTACTCTGGAAACACCATATATTTT
J gene: TRBJ1-3
clone size: NA
V gene: TRBV5-1
D gene: NA

CDR3 protein: CASSRPSGYGYTF
CDR3 DNA: TGCGCCAGCAGCCGACCTTCAGGGTATGGCTACACCTTC
J gene: TRBJ1-2
clone size: NA
V gene: TRBV23-1
D gene: NA

CDR3 protein: CASYSVFHNEQFF
CDR3 DNA: TGTGCCAGCTATAGTGTCTTCCACAATGAGCAGTTCTTC
J gene: TRBJ2-1
clone size: NA
V gene: TRBV19
D gene: NA

CDR3 protein: CASRLAGSTDTQYF
CDR3 DNA: TGTGCCAGCAGGCTAGCGGGGAGCACAGATACGCAGTATTTT
J gene: TRBJ2-3
clone size: once
V gene: TRBV11-2
D gene: TRBD2

CDR3 protein: CASSPDRASETQYF
CDR3 DNA: TGTGCCAGCAGCCCCGACAGGGCCAGTGAGACCCAGTACTTC
J gene: TRBJ2-5
clone size: NA
V gene: TRBV7-2
D gene: TRBD1

CDR3 protein: CASSYLSGRHNEQFF
CDR3 DNA: TGTGCCAGCAGTTACCTTAGCGGGAGACACAATGAGCAGTTCTTC
J gene: TRBJ2-1
clone size: NA
V gene: TRBV6-2/TRBV6-3
D gene: TRBD2

CDR3 protein: CASSSPQGHYGYTF
CDR3 DNA: TGTGCCAGCAGTTCCCCGCAGGGGCACTATGGCTACACCTTC
J gene: TRBJ1-2
clone size: NA
V gene: TRBV6-5
D gene: NA

CDR3 protein: CASSHDGQVYGYTF
CDR3 DNA: TGTGCCAGCAGCCATGATGGACAGGTCTATGGCTACACCTTC
J gene: TRBJ1-2
clone size: once
V gene: TRBV3-1/TRBV3-2
D gene: TRBD1

CDR3 protein: CASSFSRGLALPDEQYF
CDR3 DNA: TGTGCCAGCAGTTTCTCCCGGGGACTAGCGTTACCCGACGAGCAGTACTTC
J gene: TRBJ2-7
clone size: once
V gene: TRBV27
D gene: TRBD2

CDR3 protein: CASSFSRQAGQPQHF
CDR3 DNA: TGTGCCAGCAGTTTCTCGAGACAGGCGGGCCAGCCCCAGCATTTT
J gene: TRBJ1-5
clone size: NA
V gene: TRBV27
D gene: NA

CDR3 protein: CASSPRGPANEQFF
CDR3 DNA: TGTGCCAGCAGTCCGAGAGGGCCGGCCAATGAGCAGTTCTTC
J gene: TRBJ2-1
clone size: NA
V gene: TRBV7-2
D gene: NA

CDR3 protein: CASSSGRGGVYNEQFF
CDR3 DNA: TGTGCCAGCAGTTCCGGTAGGGGGGGGGTATACAATGAGCAGTTCTTC
J gene: TRBJ2-1
clone size: many
V gene: TRBV7-2
D gene: NA

CDR3 protein: CASSPSPPGLAGGPRPTDTQYF
CDR3 DNA: TGCGCCAGCAGCCCCTCTCCCCCGGGACTAGCGGGAGGGCCTCGGCCCACAGATACGCAGTATTTT
J gene: TRBJ2-3
clone size: NA
V gene: TRBV4-3
D gene: TRBD2

CDR3 protein: CASNSGGATEAFF
CDR3 DNA: TGTGCCAGCAACTCAGGGGGCGCGACTGAAGCTTTCTTT
J gene: TRBJ1-1
clone size: once
V gene: TRBV6-5
D gene: TRBD1

CDR3 protein: CASTIVDRANYGYTF
CDR3 DNA: TGTGCCAGCACCATAGTGGACAGGGCAAACTATGGCTACACCTTC
J gene: TRBJ1-2
clone size: once
V gene: TRBV7-9
D gene: TRBD1

CDR3 protein: CASSLGLGVNYGYTF
CDR3 DNA: TGTGCCAGCAGCTTAGGTCTCGGAGTCAACTATGGCTACACCTTC
J gene: TRBJ1-2
clone size: NA
V gene: TRBV13
D gene: NA